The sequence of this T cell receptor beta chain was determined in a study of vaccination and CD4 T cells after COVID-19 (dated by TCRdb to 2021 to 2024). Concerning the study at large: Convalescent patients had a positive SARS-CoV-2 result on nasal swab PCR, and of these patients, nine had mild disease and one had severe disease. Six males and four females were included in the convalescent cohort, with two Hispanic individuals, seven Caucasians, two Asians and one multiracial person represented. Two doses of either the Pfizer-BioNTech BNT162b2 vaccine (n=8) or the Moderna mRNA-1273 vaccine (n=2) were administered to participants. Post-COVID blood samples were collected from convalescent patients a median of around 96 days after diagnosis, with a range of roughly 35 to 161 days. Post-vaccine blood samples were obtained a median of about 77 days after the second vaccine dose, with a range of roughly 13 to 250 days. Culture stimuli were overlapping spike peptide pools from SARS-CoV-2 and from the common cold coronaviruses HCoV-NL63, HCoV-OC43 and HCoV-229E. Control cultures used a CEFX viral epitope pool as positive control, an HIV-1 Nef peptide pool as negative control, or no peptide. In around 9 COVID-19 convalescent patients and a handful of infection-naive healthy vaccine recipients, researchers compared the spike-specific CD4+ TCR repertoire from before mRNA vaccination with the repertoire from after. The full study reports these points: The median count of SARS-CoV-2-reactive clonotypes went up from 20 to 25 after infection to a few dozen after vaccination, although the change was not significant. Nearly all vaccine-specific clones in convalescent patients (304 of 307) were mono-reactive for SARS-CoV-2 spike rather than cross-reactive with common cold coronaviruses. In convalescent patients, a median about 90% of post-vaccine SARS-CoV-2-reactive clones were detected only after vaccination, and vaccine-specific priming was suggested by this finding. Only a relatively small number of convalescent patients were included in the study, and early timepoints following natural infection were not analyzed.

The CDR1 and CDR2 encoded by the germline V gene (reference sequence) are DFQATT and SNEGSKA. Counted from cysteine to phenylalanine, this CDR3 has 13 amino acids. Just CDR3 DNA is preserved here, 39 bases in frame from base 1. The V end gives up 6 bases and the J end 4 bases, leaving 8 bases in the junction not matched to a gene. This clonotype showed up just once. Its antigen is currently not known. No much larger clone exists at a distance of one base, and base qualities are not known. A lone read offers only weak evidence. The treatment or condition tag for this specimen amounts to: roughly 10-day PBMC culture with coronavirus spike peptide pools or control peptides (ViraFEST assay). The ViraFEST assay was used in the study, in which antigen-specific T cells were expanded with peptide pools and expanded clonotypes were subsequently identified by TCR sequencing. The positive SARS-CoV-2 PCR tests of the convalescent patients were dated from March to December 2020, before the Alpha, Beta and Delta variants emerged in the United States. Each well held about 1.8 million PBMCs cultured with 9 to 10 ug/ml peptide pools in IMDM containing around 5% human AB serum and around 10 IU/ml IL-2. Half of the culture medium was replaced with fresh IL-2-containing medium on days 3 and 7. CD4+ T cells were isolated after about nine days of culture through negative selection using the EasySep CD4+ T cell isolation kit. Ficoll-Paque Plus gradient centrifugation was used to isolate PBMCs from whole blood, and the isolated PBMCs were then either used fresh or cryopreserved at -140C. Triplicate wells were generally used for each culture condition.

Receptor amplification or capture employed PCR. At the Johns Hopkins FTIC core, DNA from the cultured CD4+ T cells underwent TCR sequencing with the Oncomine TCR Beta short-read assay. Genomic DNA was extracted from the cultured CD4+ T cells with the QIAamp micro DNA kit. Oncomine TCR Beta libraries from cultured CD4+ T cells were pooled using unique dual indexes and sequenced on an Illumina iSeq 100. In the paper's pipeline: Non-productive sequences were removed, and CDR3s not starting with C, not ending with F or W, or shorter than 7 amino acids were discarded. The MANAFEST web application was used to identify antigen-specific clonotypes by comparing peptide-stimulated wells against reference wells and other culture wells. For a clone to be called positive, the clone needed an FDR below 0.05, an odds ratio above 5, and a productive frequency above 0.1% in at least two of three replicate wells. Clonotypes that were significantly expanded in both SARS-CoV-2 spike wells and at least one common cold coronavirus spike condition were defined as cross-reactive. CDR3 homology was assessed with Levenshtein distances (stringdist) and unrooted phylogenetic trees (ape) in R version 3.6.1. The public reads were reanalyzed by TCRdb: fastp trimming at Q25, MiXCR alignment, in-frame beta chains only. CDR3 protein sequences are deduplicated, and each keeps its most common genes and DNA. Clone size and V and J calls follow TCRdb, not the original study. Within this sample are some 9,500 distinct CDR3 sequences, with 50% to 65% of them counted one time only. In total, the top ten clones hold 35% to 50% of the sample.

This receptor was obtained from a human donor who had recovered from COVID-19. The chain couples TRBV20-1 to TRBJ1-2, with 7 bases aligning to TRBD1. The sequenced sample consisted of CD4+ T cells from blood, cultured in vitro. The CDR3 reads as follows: CSARQGRIYGYTF. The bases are TGCAGTGCAAGACAGGGTCGGATCTATGGCTACACCTTC.